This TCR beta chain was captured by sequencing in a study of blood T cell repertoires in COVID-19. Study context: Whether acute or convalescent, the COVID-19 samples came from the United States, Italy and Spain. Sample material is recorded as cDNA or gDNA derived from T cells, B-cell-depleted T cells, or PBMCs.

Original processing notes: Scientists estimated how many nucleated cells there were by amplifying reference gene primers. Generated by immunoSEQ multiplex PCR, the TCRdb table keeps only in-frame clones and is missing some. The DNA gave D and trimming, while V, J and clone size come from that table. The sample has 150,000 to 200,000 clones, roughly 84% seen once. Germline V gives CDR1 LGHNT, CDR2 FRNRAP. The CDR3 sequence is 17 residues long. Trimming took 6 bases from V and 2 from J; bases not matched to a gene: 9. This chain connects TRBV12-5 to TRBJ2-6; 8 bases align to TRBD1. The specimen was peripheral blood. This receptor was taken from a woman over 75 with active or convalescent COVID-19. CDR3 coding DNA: TGTGCTAGTGGCCGAGACAGGGGAAGGGCTGGGGCCAACGTCCTGACTTTC. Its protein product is CASGRDRGRAGANVLTF.